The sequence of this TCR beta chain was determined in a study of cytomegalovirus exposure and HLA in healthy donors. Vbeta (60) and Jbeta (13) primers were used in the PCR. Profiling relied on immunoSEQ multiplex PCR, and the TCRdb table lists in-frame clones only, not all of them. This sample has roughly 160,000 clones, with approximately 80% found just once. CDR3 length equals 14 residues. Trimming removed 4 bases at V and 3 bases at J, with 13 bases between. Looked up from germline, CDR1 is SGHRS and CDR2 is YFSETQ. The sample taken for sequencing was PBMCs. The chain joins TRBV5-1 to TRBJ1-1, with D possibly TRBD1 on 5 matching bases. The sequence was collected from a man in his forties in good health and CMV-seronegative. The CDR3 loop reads CASSPRSGDTEAFF. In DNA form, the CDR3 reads TGCGCCAGCAGCCCCCGGTCGGGGGACACTGAAGCTTTCTTT. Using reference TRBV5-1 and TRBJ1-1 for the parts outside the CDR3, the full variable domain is KAGVTQTPRYLIKTRGQQVTLSCSPISGHRSVSWYQQTPGQGLQFLFEYFSETQRNKGNFPGRFSGRQFSNSRSEMNVSTLELGDSALYLCASSPRSGDTEAFFGQGTRLTVV.